Described below is a single T cell receptor beta chain sequence and its context. Its antigen is unidentified. This sample was taken from a study of T cells in localized non-small cell lung cancer. Study-level results: Uninvolved adjacent lung had more T cell clonality than any other tissue, topping tumor. A median approximately 61 of the top 100 tumor clones appeared in adjacent lung. Investigators sequenced only a single tumor region, leaving heterogeneity possible.

Only in-frame clones appear in the TCRdb table, and some are missing; sequencing was by immunoSEQ multiplex PCR. The repertoire consists of under 2,000 clones, with around 21% occurring once and the leading ten covering more than 20%. The authors took atypia-free adjacent lung at least 2 cm from the tumor margin. This TCR was recovered from a man aged 40 to 70 with stage III lung adenocarcinoma. The starting material was normal lung tissue next to the tumor, obtained before any cancer treatment.

CDR3 DNA: TGCAGCGTTGCTCTCAGGAAGGAGGGTTGGGCTTTCTTT. Protein sequence: CSVALRKEGWAFF. This chain joins TRBV29-1 and TRBJ1-1, with D unclear. The CDR3 length is 13 residues. In germline, CDR1 is SQVTM, CDR2 ANQGSEA. Between the trimmed V and J ends, which lost 4 bases and 11 bases, there was a span of 20 bases.